This T cell receptor (beta chain) was documented in a study of shared clonotypes between healthy human individuals. Splitting of each subset's genomic DNA was done evenly across several immunoSEQ plates. Generated by immunoSEQ multiplex PCR, the TCRdb table keeps only in-frame clones and is missing some. The table includes almost 750,000 clones, 72% detected once. The V end was cut by 2 bases, the J end by 9 bases, with 11 bases between. CDR1 and CDR2 from the germline V gene are SEHNR and FQNEAQ (reference sequence). The CDR3 length is 13 residues. Study findings and constraints: Non-shared clonotypes were found to have lower generation probabilities than the clonotypes that were shared by all four of the sorted-subset donors.

Notes on this clone: Its specificity is not known.

The sequence was obtained from a woman in her thirties in good health. This chain joins TRBV7-9 and TRBJ2-1, with D perhaps TRBD1 or TRBD2 (5 bases each). Sequenced material: memory CD4+ T cells sorted from blood. Noted subset: CD45RA-negative fraction. Here the CDR3 DNA reads TGTGCCAGCAGCTTAACGCAGAGGGGTGAGCAGTTCTTC. Amino acids: CASSLTQRGEQFF. The variable domain in full, with the rest retrieved from reference TRBV7-9 and TRBJ2-1, is DTGVSQNPRHKITKRGQNVTFRCDPISEHNRLYWYRQTLGQGPEFLTYFQNEAQLEKSRLLSDRFSAERPKGSFSTLEIQRTEQGDSAMYLCASSLTQRGEQFFGPGTRLTVL.